Below, one T cell receptor beta chain is given with its context. The entry originates in a study of blood T cell repertoires in COVID-19. Study overall: T cells, B-cell-depleted T cells, or PBMCs provided the cDNA or gDNA that served as material.

Trimming stripped 3 bases from V and 5 bases from J, with 13 bases between. Germline CDR1 and CDR2: MGHRA and YSYEKL. The CDR3 loop spans 14 amino acids. The method was immunoSEQ multiplex PCR; TCRdb's version includes in-frame clones alone and lacks a portion of them. The sample holds about 100,000 clones, about 85% seen once. The J gene is TRBJ1-1, the V gene TRBV4-1; D call uncertain. Sequences were obtained from peripheral blood. The TCR comes from a woman in her 70s with acute or convalescent COVID-19. CDR3 sequence reads: CASSQVGRETEAFF. The CDR3 DNA sequence: TGCGCCAGCAGCCAGGTTGGGCGGGAAACTGAAGCTTTCTTT.